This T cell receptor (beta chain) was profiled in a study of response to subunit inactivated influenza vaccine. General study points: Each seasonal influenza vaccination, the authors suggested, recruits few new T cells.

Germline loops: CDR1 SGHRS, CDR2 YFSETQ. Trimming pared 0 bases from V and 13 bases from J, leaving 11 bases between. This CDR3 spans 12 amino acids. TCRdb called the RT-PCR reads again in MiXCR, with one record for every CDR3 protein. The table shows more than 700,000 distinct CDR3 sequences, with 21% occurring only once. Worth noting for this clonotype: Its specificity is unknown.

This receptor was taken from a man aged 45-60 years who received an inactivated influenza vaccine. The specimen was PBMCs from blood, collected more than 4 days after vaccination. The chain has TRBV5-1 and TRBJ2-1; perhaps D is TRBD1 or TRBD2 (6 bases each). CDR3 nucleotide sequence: TGCGCCAGCAGCTTGGAGGGGGGTGCTCAGTTCTTC. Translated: CASSLEGGAQFF.